The following is a TCR beta chain sequence with its context. What antigen it recognizes has not been identified. Within one base of it there is no much larger clone, and no base qualities were kept. Donors were 40 or so systemically healthy Caucasian individuals from Russia aged roughly 6 to 100 years. Approximately 9.7 milliliters of peripheral blood were drawn from each donor into EDTA-treated Vacutainer tubes. PBMCs were isolated by Ficoll-Paque density-gradient centrifugation, with at least 7 million obtained per sample. Total RNA was extracted from PBMCs with Trizol reagent, with at least 5.5 micrograms obtained per sample. The percentages of naive CD45RAhigh/CD27high T cells were determined by flow cytometry on a PBMC aliquot from every donor. The data originate from a study of blood T cells in healthy people across ages (dated by TCRdb to the mid-2010s). Background for the entire study: Template switching captured roughly one uniquely barcoded TCR beta cDNA molecule per two T cells in model experiments. Using deep sequencing normalized with unique cDNA molecular identifiers, the study measured how TCR beta repertoire diversity changes with age. The donors were split into four age groups: young (average around 17 years), middle-aged (39), aged (about 62) and long-lived (roughly 88). To avoid experimental bias, donors of different ages were spread randomly across the sequencing lanes. The study analyzed two additional independent replicas of 1 million unique cDNA reads from the same blood draw for two donors, one aged 18 to 29 and one aged 80 or older.

What the research found in general, with its limitations: The CMV infection status of donors was not known, potentially confounding age-related changes in expanded clonotypes. Compared with the aged group, the long-lived group had more naive CD4+ T cells, fewer expanded clones and increased TCR diversity, a pattern suggesting age selection. Since profiling was done on bulk unsorted PBMCs, naive and antigen-experienced compartments could not be conclusively compared. A strong correlation was found between observed TCR beta diversity and the percentage of naive T cells measured by flow cytometry. Estimates of total diversity from one million sequenced T cells were regarded as lower bounds and underestimates. Observed TCR beta diversity per million T cells fell roughly linearly with age, and a significant reduction was already apparent by age approximately 40.

To prepare the library, 5' RACE was applied. Sequencing was carried out with an Illumina HiSeq 2500. The second PCR ran for roughly 7 to 12 cycles and used a J-beta primer mix along with a sample-barcoded 5' primer. A template-switch 5' adaptor carrying 12 random nucleotides introduced a unique molecular identifier onto each TCR beta cDNA molecule. At least 2.5 million CDR3-containing paired-end reads were obtained from each sample. First-strand cDNA synthesis was performed from all RNA using the Mint cDNA synthesis kit, with priming by a TRBC-specific oligonucleotide. Following uracil-DNA glycosylase treatment, all cDNA underwent a first 18-cycle PCR with the universal primers M1SS and BC2_uni_R. In the authors' own workflow: For normalization, 1 million high-quality reads, each with a distinct molecular identifier, were randomly selected from each sample. Instead of being binned into consensus sequences, reads that shared molecular identifiers were thrown out. MiTCR, with a Q25 quality threshold and the strictest error-elimination algorithm, was used for CDR3 identification, clonotype clustering and error correction. A nonparametric unseen species model with Euler transformation was used to estimate lower-bound total TCR beta diversity. TCRdb's own reprocessing of the public reads used fastp at Q25 and MiXCR and kept productive beta chains. Identical CDR3 protein sequences are pooled into one entry, listed with their most common genes and DNA. The V and J calls reflect TCRdb's pipeline rather than the authors' work. Present in this sample are 1,500,000 or so distinct CDR3 sequences, 59% of which were seen just once. About 6.7% of the sample goes to the ten largest clones.

V is cut by 7 bases and J by 8 bases, and the space between the germline ends is 20 bases. CDR3 length: 15 amino acids, cysteine to phenylalanine. The only DNA kept is the CDR3, 45 bases in frame from the first base. In the germline V gene, CDR1 corresponds to MDHEN and CDR2 to SYDVKM. The chain joins TRBV28 to TRBJ1-4; no confident D gene assignment can be made. The sequence was obtained from a man younger than 35 in good health. Specimen: blood. The CDR3 here reads CASTPRGGGKEKLFF. The DNA is TGTGCCAGCACTCCACGGGGAGGAGGAAAGGAAAAACTGTTTTTT.